This T cell receptor beta chain was observed in a study of blood T cell repertoires in COVID-19. On the study more broadly: Nucleic acid was either cDNA or gDNA, and it came from T cells, B-cell-depleted T cells, or PBMCs.

Germline trimming cut 4 bases from V and 7 bases from J; bases unmatched to any gene: 6. CDR1 is LNHDA, CDR2 SQIVND, per germline (reference sequence). CDR3 size: 15 residues. As originally analysed: Estimation of nucleated cell counts relied on the amplification of reference gene primers. The method was immunoSEQ multiplex PCR; TCRdb's version includes in-frame clones alone and lacks a portion of them. For V, J and clone size, that table is used; D and trimming come from the DNA. This table holds 45,000 to 65,000 clones, 90% to 95% found once. The TCR comes from a woman older than 75 with acute or convalescent COVID-19. The specimen sequenced was peripheral blood. The J gene is TRBJ2-1, the V gene TRBV19, with TRBD2 identical over 11 bases. Written as DNA, the CDR3 is TGTGCCAGTAGTAAACTAGCGGGGGAGAGTAATGAGCAGTTCTTC. This sequence encodes CASSKLAGESNEQFF.